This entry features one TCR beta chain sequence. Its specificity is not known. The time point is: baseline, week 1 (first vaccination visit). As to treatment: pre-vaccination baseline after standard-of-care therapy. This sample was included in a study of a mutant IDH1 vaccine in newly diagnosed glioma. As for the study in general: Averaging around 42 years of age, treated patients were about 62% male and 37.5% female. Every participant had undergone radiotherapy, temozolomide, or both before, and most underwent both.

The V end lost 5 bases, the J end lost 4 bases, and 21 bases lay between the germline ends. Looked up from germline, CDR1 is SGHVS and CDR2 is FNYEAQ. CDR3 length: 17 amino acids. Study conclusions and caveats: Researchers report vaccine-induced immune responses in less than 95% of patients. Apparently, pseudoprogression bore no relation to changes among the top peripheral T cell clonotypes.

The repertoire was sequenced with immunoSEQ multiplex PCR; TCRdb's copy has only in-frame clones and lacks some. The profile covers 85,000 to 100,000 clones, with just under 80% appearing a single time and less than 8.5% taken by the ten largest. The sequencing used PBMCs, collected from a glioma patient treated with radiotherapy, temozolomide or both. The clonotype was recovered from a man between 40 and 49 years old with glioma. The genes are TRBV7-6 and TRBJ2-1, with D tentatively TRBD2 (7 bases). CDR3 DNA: TGTGCCAGCAGCCGACGGGGGCGGGAGACATCTTACAATGAGCAGTTCTTC. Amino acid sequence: CASSRRGRETSYNEQFF.